This TCR beta chain emerged from a study of cytomegalovirus exposure and HLA in healthy donors (dated by TCRdb to about 2017). For the wider study: According to a later analysis, the 120 or so validation repertoires were produced on the same platform as the 666 repertoires of the first cohort. Along with the roughly 670-subject first cohort, a separate validation cohort of over a hundred different subjects was used. To predict cytomegalovirus infection status, the study combined high-throughput TCR immunosequencing, statistical association of individual TCRs with disease status, and machine learning. The study was designed to test whether signatures of past pathogen exposure could be identified by cataloging public T cell receptors. The research as a whole found: Most TCR sequences were observed very rarely across donors, whereas some public TCRs were present in many individuals. The study listed around 160 TCR beta chains as associated with cytomegalovirus. All 120 or so repertoires were used to score co-occurrence in the validation cohort in a later analysis, because that analysis had no HLA typing for the cohort. A few of the identified cytomegalovirus-associated TCR beta chains were confirmed in vitro to be specific for cytomegalovirus antigens. The classifier was reported to diagnose cytomegalovirus status with high specificity and sensitivity in both the original and validation cohorts. According to the authors, the approach could potentially be generalized to other disease states and immunological phenotypes. A later analysis found that TCRs clustered in the first cohort also tended to co-occur in the 130 or so validation repertoires, with 94% of cluster scores above 0.

Unmatched junction bases come to 9, with V trimmed by 6 bases and J by 8 bases. The germline V gene specifies MNHEY as CDR1 and SVGAGI as CDR2. The CDR3 has 14 amino acids, counting the end cysteine and phenylalanine. The only DNA kept is the CDR3, 42 bases in frame from the first base. As for this clone: The target of this receptor is not known. One base away there is no much larger clone; base qualities are not given.

Separate from the approximately 690-subject first cohort, the validation cohort of some 130 subjects was the group to which the donors belonged. Receptor amplification or capture employed the immunoSEQ multiplex PCR assay. The original pipeline was this. A statistical classification framework was built for diagnosing cytomegalovirus status from the catalog of TCR beta chain sequences. TCRdb obtained this table from immuneACCESS and retained in-frame rearrangements with V and J assigned. These tables miss some clones; where compared with another copy, unresolved V genes account for less than half of the shortfall, and the remainder is unexplained. The D gene and trimming were derived from the DNA, and the V and J assignments and clone size from that table. The sample table records fewer than 200,000 clones; around 90% of these occur just once. The top ten hold about 3% of the sample.

This TCR was recovered from a woman between 18 and 29 years old in good health and CMV-seropositive. The V and J segments used are TRBV6-5 and TRBJ1-4; TRBD1 matches 7 bases in the middle. Sequenced sample: PBMCs. The CDR3 loop reads CASREPGGGEKLFF. The sequence in DNA is TGTGCCAGCAGGGAACCCGGAGGGGGCGAAAAACTGTTTTTT.